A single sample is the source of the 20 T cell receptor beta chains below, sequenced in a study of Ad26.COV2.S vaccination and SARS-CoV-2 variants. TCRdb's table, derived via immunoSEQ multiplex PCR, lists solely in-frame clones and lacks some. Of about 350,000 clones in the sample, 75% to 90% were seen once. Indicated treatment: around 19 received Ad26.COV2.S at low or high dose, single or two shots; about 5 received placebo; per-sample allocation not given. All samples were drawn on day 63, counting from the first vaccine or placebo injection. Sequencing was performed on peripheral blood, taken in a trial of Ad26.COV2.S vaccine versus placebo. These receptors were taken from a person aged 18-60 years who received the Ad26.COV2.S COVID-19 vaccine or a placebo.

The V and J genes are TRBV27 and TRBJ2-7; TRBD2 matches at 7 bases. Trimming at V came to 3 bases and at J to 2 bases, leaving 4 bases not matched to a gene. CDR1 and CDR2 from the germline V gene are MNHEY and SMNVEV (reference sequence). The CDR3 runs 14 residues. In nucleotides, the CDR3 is TGTGCCAGCAGTTTGGGAGGGGAGCCCTACGAGCAGTACTTC. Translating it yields CASSLGGEPYEQYF.

The CDR3 region has the DNA TGCGCCAGCAGCCAAGATGAAAGGCCGGACGGGCAGTACTTC. Translation gives CASSQDERPDGQYF. The chain is built from TRBV4-1 and TRBJ2-7, with D uncertain. From germline, CDR1 is MGHRA and CDR2 YSYEKL. V lost 0 bases and J lost 9, with 15 bases in between. This CDR3 has 14 amino acids.

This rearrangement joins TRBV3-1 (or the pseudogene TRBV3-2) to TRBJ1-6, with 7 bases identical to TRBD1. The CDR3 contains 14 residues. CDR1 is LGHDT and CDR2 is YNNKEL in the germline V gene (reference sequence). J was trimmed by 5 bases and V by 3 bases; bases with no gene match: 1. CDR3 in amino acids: CASSQDRNNSPLHF. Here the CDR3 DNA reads TGTGCCAGCAGCCAGGACAGGAATAATTCACCCCTCCACTTT.

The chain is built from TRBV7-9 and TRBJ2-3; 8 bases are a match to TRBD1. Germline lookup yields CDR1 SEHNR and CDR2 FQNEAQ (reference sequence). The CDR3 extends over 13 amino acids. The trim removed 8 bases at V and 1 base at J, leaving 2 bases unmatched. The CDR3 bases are TGTGCCAGCTCGACAGGGGGCACAGATACGCAGTATTTT. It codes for CASSTGGTDTQYF.

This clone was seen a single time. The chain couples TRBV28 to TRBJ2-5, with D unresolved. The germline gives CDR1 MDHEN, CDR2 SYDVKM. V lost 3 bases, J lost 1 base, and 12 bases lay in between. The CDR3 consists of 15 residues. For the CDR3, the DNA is TGTGCCAGCAGTTTGAAAGGTCGATCCCAAGAGACCCAGTACTTC. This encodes CASSLKGRSQETQYF.

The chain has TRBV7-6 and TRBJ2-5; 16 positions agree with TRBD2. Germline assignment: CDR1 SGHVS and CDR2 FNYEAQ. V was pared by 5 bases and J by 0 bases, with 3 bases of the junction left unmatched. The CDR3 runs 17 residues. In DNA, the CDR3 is TGTGCCAGCAGCCTGGGACTAGCGGGGGGGTACCAAGAGACCCAGTACTTC. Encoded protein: CASSLGLAGGYQETQYF.

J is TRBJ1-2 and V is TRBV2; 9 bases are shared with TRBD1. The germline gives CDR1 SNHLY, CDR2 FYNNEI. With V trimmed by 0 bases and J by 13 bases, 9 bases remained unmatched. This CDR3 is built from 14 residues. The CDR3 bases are TGTGCCAGCAGTGAAGCCGGGACAGGGAGGGTTGGCACCTTC. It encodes CASSEAGTGRVGTF.

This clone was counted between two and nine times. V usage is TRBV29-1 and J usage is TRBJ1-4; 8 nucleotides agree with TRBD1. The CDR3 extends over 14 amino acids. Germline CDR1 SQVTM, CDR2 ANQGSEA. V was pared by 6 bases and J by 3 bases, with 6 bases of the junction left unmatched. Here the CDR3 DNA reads TGCAGCGTACGACCGGGACAGGCTAATGAAAAACTGTTTTTT. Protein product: CSVRPGQANEKLFF.

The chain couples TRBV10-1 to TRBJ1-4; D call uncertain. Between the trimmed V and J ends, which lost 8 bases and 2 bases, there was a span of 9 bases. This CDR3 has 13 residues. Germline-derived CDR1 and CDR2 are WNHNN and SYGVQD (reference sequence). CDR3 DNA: TGCGCCAGCGGGAGGGCCACTAATGAAAAACTGTTTTTT. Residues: CASGRATNEKLFF.

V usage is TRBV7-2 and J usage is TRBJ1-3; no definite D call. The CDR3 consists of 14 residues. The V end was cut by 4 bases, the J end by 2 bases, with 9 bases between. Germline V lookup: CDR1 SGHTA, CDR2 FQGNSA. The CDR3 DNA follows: TGTGCCAGCAGCTCCCCGGTTGCTGGAAACACCATATATTTT. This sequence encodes CASSSPVAGNTIYF.

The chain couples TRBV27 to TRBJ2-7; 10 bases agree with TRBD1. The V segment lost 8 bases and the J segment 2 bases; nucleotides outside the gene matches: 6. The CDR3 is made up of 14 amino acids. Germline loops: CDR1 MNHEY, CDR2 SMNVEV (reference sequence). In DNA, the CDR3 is TGTGCCAGCGGCGACAGGGGGCCCGCCTACGAGCAGTACTTC. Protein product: CASGDRGPAYEQYF.

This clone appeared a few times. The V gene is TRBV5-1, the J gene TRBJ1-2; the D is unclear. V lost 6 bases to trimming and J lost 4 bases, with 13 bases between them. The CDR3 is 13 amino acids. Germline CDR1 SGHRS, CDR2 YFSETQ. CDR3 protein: CASTPGGSYGYTF. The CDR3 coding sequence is TGCGCCAGCACCCCGGGTGGGAGCTATGGCTACACCTTC.

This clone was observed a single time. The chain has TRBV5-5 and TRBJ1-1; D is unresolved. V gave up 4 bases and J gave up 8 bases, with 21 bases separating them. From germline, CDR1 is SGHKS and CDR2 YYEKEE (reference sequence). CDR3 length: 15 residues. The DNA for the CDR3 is TGTGCCAGCAGCAACCCCGGGCAGGCCCCTAAGGAAGCTTTCTTT. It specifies CASSNPGQAPKEAFF.

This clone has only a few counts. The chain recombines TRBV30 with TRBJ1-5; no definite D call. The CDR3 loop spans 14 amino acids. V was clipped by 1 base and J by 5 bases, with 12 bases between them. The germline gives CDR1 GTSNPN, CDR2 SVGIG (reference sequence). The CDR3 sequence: CAWSAASLDQPQHF. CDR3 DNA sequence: TGTGCCTGGAGTGCCGCGTCCCTTGATCAGCCCCAGCATTTT.

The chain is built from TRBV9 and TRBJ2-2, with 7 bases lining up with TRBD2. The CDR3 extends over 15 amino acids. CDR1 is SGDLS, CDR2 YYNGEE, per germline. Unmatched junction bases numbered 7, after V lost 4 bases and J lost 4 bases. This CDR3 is CASSRGGEGTGELFF. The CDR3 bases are TGTGCCAGCAGCCGCGGAGGGGAGGGCACCGGGGAGCTGTTTTTT.

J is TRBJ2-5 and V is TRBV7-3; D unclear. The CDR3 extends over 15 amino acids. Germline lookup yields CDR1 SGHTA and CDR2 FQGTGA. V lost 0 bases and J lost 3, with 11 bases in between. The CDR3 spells CASSLTYGPKETQYF. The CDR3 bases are TGTGCCAGCAGCTTAACGTATGGACCAAAAGAGACCCAGTACTTC.

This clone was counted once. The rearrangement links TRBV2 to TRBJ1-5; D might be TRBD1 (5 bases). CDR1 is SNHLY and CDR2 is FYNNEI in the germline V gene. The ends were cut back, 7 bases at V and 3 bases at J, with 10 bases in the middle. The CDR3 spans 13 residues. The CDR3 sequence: CASKRGVNQPQHF. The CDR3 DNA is TGTGCCAGCAAACGGGGCGTCAATCAGCCCCAGCATTTT.

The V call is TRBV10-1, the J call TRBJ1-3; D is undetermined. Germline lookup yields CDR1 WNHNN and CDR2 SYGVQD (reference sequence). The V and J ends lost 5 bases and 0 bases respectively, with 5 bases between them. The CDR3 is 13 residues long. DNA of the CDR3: TGCGCCAGCAGTCATAGCTCTGGAAACACCATATATTTT. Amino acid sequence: CASSHSSGNTIYF.

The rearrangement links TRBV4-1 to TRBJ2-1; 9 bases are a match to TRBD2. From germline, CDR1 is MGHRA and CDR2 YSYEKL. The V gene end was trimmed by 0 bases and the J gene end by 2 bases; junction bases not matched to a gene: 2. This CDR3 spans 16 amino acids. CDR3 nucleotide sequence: TGCGCCAGCAGCCAAGATAGCGGGGGTACCTACAATGAGCAGTTCTTC. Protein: CASSQDSGGTYNEQFF.

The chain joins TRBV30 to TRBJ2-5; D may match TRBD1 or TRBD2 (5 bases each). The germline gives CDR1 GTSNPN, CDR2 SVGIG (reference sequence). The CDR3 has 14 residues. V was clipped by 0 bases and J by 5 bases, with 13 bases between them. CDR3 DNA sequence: TGTGCCTGGAGTGTAACGGGACCGGTGGAGACCCAGTACTTC. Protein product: CAWSVTGPVETQYF.